The clone carrying this TCR beta chain turned up a few times. Its specificity is not known. The sample comes from a study of T cell responses to AZD1222 COVID-19 vaccine. Study-wide context: Both about-4-week and about-12-week second-dose recipients were combined.

V lost 4 bases and J lost 6, with 7 bases in between. Per germline, CDR1 DFQATT and CDR2 SNEGSKA (reference sequence). The CDR3 loop spans 11 amino acids. The data were produced by immunoSEQ multiplex PCR, yet TCRdb's version contains in-frame clones alone and is incomplete. This sample has about 86,000 clones, with approximately 82% found just once. Overall study results and limits: Scientists sampled the repertoires only once the peak T cell response had passed. Baseline antibody screening turned up just a handful of seropositive AZD1222 recipients.

The sequencing used peripheral blood, collected on day 0 of AZD1222 vaccination. This sequence originates from an adult in good health. The V gene is TRBV20-1, the J gene TRBJ1-3; D call uncertain. In DNA form, the CDR3 reads TGCAGTGCTAATCTGGAAAACACCATATATTTT. This encodes CSANLENTIYF.